The source of this TCR beta chain is a study of blood T cell repertoires in COVID-19 (dated by TCRdb to the early 2020s). For the study in its entirety: The collaborator samples originated in the United States, Italy and Spain and spanned the acute and convalescent phases of COVID-19. The material from the prospective study consisted of cDNA or gDNA derived from T cells, B-cell-depleted T cells, or PBMCs. Deeply sampled blood TCRbeta repertoires from subjects exposed to, actively infected with, or recovered from COVID-19 were included in the dataset. The repertoires were released in a freely available public database meant as a resource for research on the immune response to SARS-CoV-2. The samples were drawn from the first 160 participants of the ongoing ImmuneRACE study and from under 1,500 subjects provided by 6 global collaborators. Nearly every sample came with metadata listing a de-identified subject ID, COVID-19 status, age in years and sex. Where HLA class I and class II types were available, the types were taken from metadata supplied by the sample provider, not from assay-based typing. Paper-wide results and their limitations: How much clinical and demographic metadata was included differed by source and by participant, and the metadata was provided uncurated.

Trimmed from V: 6 bases; trimmed from J: 6 bases; junction bases lacking a gene match: 9. Via the germline V gene, CDR1 is MNHEY and CDR2 SVGAGI. The CDR3 numbers 15 residues from cysteine through phenylalanine. Of the read, only the CDR3 DNA is kept; its 45 bases are in frame from base 1. TCRbeta CDR3 regions were amplified from genomic DNA using the immunoSEQ Assay, a bias-controlled multiplex PCR. Per the original workflow: The number of nucleated cells in each sample was estimated from the amplification of reference gene primers within the assay. To quantify the absolute abundance of each unique TCRbeta CDR3 rearrangement, sequence reads were collapsed and filtered. For each sample, productive Simpson clonality was calculated by taking the square root of Simpson's diversity index across productive rearrangements. The clones in this table, taken by TCRdb from immuneACCESS, are in-frame only. Not every clone is retained; where verified, under half of the shortfall comes from an unresolved V gene, and the cause of the rest is unknown. Clone size and the V and J calls come from that table; the DNA yielded D and trimming. Across this sample there are about 89,000 clones, with 80% seen only once. The ten biggest clones cover 19% of the sample.

Worth noting for this clone: No cognate antigen has been identified for it. No base quality values were provided; no much bigger clone lies one nucleotide off.

The collaborating institutions used their own protocols to collect whole blood in K2EDTA tubes. Collaborator samples were shipped for TCRbeta analysis as frozen whole blood, isolated PBMCs, or DNA extracted from either sample type. The chain was built from TRBV6-5 and TRBJ2-2, with 8 bases in between that match TRBD2. This clonotype originated in a woman older than 75 with acute or convalescent COVID-19. What was sequenced was peripheral blood. The DNA reads as follows: TGTGCCAGCAGCCGACCCGGGACTAGGGCCGGGGAGCTGTTTTTT. It translates to CASSRPGTRAGELFF.